This T cell receptor beta chain was found in a study of circulating and synovial CD4+ cells in juvenile arthritis. Only in-frame clones appear in the TCRdb table, and some are missing; sequencing was by immunoSEQ multiplex PCR. Of over 15,000 clones listed, about 93% are singletons. The CDR3 is 15 amino acids. Germline V lookup: CDR1 MNHEY, CDR2 SMNVEV (reference sequence). The V gene end was trimmed by 6 bases and the J gene end by 6 bases; junction bases not matched to a gene: 9. V gene TRBV27 combines with J gene TRBJ1-5; 9 nucleotides match TRBD1. The TCR sequence derives from a human donor with juvenile idiopathic arthritis. What was sequenced was CD4+ T cells from blood. The CDR3 spells CASRPRQGERQPQHF. The CDR3 DNA reads TGTGCCAGCAGACCCCGACAGGGGGAACGTCAGCCCCAGCATTTT.